What follows is one T cell receptor (beta chain) and its context. Its antigen is not identified. The sample originates from a study of vaccination and CD4 T cells after COVID-19. Study overall: Across the group, participants received two doses of either BNT162b2 or mRNA-1273 vaccine. Overall study results and limits: Spike mono-reactivity was evident in 304 of the 307 vaccine-specific clones derived from convalescent patients. A median of roughly 87% of reactive clones, in convalescent patients, became evident only post-vaccination.

The CDR3 is made up of 11 amino acids. V lost 4 bases and J lost 6, with 9 bases in between. Germline V gene lookup returns CDR1 DFQATT and CDR2 SNEGSKA (reference sequence). The time point: late sampling 161 to 241 days after vaccination in a few convalescent patients. One entry per CDR3 protein results from TCRdb running MiXCR on the PCR reads. This sample has approximately 36,000 distinct CDR3 sequences, with about 35% found just once. The sequence was obtained from a human donor who had recovered from COVID-19. Sequences were derived from CD4+ T cells from blood, sampled about 7 months after SARS-CoV-2 vaccination. V gene TRBV20-1 combines with J gene TRBJ1-1, with D uncertain. The CDR3: CSAIYAAEAFF. The CDR3, as DNA: TGCAGTGCTATTTACGCGGCTGAAGCTTTCTTT.